These 16 T cell receptor beta chains share one sample of origin, sequenced in a study of blood T cell repertoires in COVID-19. The method was immunoSEQ multiplex PCR; TCRdb's version includes in-frame clones alone and lacks a portion of them. The table includes under 150,000 clones, over 70% detected once. Sequences were obtained from peripheral blood. The receptors here all came from a man aged 45 to 65 with active COVID-19.

This clone was picked up one time. The chain has TRBV18 and TRBJ1-1; D unresolved. Germline CDR1 reads KGHSH; CDR2 reads LQKENI. V lost 5 bases and J 5 bases, leaving 12 bases between the germline ends. CDR3 length: 13 amino acids. The CDR3 region has the DNA TGTGCCAGCTCAACTCAGGAGGCAACTGAAGCTTTCTTT. It encodes CASSTQEATEAFF.

The CDR3 sequence: CASSQGRTGNYGYTF. The CDR3 region has the DNA TGTGCCAGCAGCCAGGGCCGGACAGGGAACTATGGCTACACCTTC. V is TRBV3-1 (or the pseudogene TRBV3-2) and J is TRBJ1-2; 8 positions match TRBD1. Trimming cost V 3 bases and J 2 bases; bases outside gene matches: 5. Per germline, CDR1 LGHDT and CDR2 YNNKEL (reference sequence). The CDR3 has 15 amino acids.

This sequence joins TRBV3-1 (or the pseudogene TRBV3-2) and TRBJ2-3; TRBD2 is a possible D gene (5 bases). The CDR3 is 15 residues long. Trimming left V 4 bases short and J 4 bases short, with 15 bases between. CDR1 and CDR2 (germline): LGHDT, YNNKEL (reference sequence). The CDR3 nucleotides read TGTGCCAGCAGCCGGGCTGGAGGAGCCCCAGATACGCAGTATTTT. It encodes CASSRAGGAPDTQYF.

This chain uses TRBV6-2 or TRBV6-3 with TRBJ2-6, with 9 positions matching TRBD1. The V segment lost 6 bases and the J segment 1 base; nucleotides outside the gene matches: 10. Germline-derived CDR1 and CDR2 are MNHEY and SVGEGT. The CDR3 runs to 18 residues. The CDR3 DNA reads TGTGCCAGCAGCGTAACAGGGGGCCGAGGATCTGGGGCCAACGTCCTGACTTTC. It encodes CASSVTGGRGSGANVLTF.

This clone was seen a single time. This chain links TRBV7-2 with TRBJ1-1; D unclear. The germline V gene encodes CDR1 SGHTA and CDR2 FQGNSA. Deletions cut 2 bases from V and 0 bases from J, with 7 bases between. There are 14 residues in the CDR3. CDR3 sequence reads: CASSLQVMNTEAFF. CDR3 sequence (DNA): TGTGCCAGCAGCTTACAGGTGATGAACACTGAAGCTTTCTTT.

The chain's CDR3 is CASSPDRRRIYEQYF. As DNA, the CDR3 is TGTGCCAGCAGTCCTGACCGTAGGAGGATATACGAGCAGTACTTC. V gene TRBV6-5 combines with J gene TRBJ2-7; tentatively, D is TRBD2 (5 bases). The germline V gene encodes CDR1 MNHEY and CDR2 SVGAGI. There are 15 residues in the CDR3. Trimming shortened V by 5 bases and J by 4 bases, and 18 bases separated the two germline ends.

The table lists this clone with a few counts. The rearrangement uses TRBV4-1 and TRBJ2-7; D may be TRBD1 (5 bases). The V end lost 5 bases, the J end lost 2 bases, and 10 bases lay between the germline ends. Germline assignment: CDR1 MGHRA and CDR2 YSYEKL. The length of the CDR3 is 13 residues. CDR3 bases: TGCGCCAGCAGCAAGACAGTTACCTACGAGCAGTACTTC. Translating gives CASSKTVTYEQYF.

The V call is TRBV7-8, the J call TRBJ2-7; the match to TRBD2 covers 11 bases. The CDR3 consists of 19 residues. The J segment lost 2 bases and the V segment lost 1 base, leaving 13 bases of the junction unmatched. Germline V lookup: CDR1 SGHVS, CDR2 FQNEAQ. The CDR3 is CASSLGTRSSGGQTYEQYF. The CDR3 nucleotides are TGTGCCAGCAGCTTAGGGACACGGTCTAGCGGGGGGCAAACCTACGAGCAGTACTTC.

Of note for this clone: One end of the junction fails to match germline, which may point to a read error. Other DNA sequences in the same sample also yield this CDR3. The chain has TRBV4-1 and TRBJ1-2, with 12 bases that match TRBD1. The germline gives CDR1 MGHRA, CDR2 YSYEKL. CDR3 length: 16 amino acids. The CDR3 sequence: CASSHLRDRGPLSASF. The CDR3 DNA follows: TGCGCCAGCAGCCACCTCCGGGACAGGGGGCCCCTCAGCGCGTCCTTC.

The chain joins TRBV21-1 to TRBJ2-1; the D call in the table, TRBD1, was not verified against the DNA. TRBV21-1 is listed as a pseudogene. The CDR3 length is 17 residues. CDR3 amino acids: CASSKKKGRRTDNEQFF. The CDR3 DNA is TGTGCCAGCAGCAAAAAAAAAGGGCGGCGGACAGACAATGAGCAGTTCTTC.

V usage is TRBV30 and J usage is TRBJ1-1; D is perhaps TRBD1 (5 bases). V shed 6 bases and J shed 0 bases, with 14 bases lying between them. Germline-derived CDR1 and CDR2 are GTSNPN and SVGIG (reference sequence). This CDR3 is built from 14 residues. The chain's CDR3 is CACSPGVLNTEAFF. CDR3 bases: TGTGCCTGCTCCCCGGGGGTCTTGAACACTGAAGCTTTCTTT.

The V and J genes are TRBV9 and TRBJ2-5, with 7 bases identical to TRBD2. The V gene end was trimmed by 3 bases and the J gene end by 2 bases; junction bases not matched to a gene: 7. The CDR3 length is 15 residues. Per the germline V gene, CDR1 is SGDLS and CDR2 is YYNGEE. CDR3 residues: CASSERGKQQETQYF. The CDR3 region has the DNA TGTGCCAGCAGCGAGCGGGGTAAACAACAAGAGACCCAGTACTTC.

This clone has only one observation. The rearrangement links TRBV7-9 to TRBJ1-2; D gene ambiguous. The CDR3 length is 15 residues. V lost 1 base and J 4 bases, leaving 13 bases between the germline ends. CDR1 SEHNR and CDR2 FQNEAQ come from the germline V gene (reference sequence). CDR3 bases: TGTGCCAGCAGCTTAGGGTATGAGGGAGGCTATGGCTACACCTTC. Its translation: CASSLGYEGGYGYTF.

The chain has TRBV7-9 and TRBJ1-1; perhaps TRBD1 as D (6 bases). Trimming left V 2 bases short and J 5 bases short, with 21 bases between. Germline-derived CDR1 and CDR2 are SEHNR and FQNEAQ (reference sequence). The CDR3 has 17 amino acids. The CDR3 region has the DNA TGTGCCAGCAGCTTAATTAGGGCAGGGATGCAGGGGACTGAAGCTTTCTTT. This gives the protein CASSLIRAGMQGTEAFF.

V and J are TRBV10-3 and TRBJ1-3; a weak D match, TRBD1 (6 bases). Germline lookup yields CDR1 ENHRY and CDR2 SYGVKD. This CDR3 has 11 amino acids. The V gene lost 6 bases and the J gene lost 15 bases, with 15 bases spanning the gap. The CDR3 protein is CAISLDRYRYF. DNA of the CDR3: TGTGCCATCAGCCTGGACAGATACAGATATTTT.

A few counts support this clone. The genes are TRBV19 and TRBJ1-1, with D hard to call. The V gene's germline CDR1 is LNHDA and CDR2 SQIVND (reference sequence). V lost 8 bases and J 10 bases, leaving 17 bases between the germline ends. CDR3 length equals 12 residues. CDR3 sequence reads: CASSPVFGRAFF. The CDR3 bases are TGTGCCAGTTCCCCGGTGTTCGGGAGAGCTTTCTTT.